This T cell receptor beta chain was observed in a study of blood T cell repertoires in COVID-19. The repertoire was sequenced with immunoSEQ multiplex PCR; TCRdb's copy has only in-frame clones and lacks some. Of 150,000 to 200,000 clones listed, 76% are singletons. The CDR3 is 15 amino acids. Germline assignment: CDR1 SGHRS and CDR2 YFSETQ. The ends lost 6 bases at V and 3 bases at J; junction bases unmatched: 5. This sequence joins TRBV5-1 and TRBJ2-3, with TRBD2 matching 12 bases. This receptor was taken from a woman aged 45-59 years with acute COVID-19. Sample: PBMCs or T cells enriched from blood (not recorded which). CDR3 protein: CASKPSGGATDTQYF. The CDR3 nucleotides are TGCGCCAGCAAACCTAGCGGGGGGGCAACAGATACGCAGTATTTT. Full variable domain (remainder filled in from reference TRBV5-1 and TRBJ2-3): KAGVTQTPRYLIKTRGQQVTLSCSPISGHRSVSWYQQTPGQGLQFLFEYFSETQRNKGNFPGRFSGRQFSNSRSEMNVSTLELGDSALYLCASKPSGGATDTQYFGPGTRLTVL.